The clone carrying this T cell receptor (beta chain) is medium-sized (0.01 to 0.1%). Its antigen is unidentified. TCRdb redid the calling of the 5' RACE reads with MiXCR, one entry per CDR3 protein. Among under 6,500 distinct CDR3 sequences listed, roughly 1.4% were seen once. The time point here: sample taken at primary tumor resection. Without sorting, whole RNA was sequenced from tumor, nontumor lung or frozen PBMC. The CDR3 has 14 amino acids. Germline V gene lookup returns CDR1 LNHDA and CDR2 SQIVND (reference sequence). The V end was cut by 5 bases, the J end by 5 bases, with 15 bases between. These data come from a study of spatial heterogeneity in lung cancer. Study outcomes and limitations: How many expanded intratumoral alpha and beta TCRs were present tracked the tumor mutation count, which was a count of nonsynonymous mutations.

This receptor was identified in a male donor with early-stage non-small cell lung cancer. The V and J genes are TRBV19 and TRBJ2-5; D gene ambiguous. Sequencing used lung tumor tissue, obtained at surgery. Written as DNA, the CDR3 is TGTGCCAGTAGTTCCTTTGAGCGTCGGGAGACCCAGTACTTC. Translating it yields CASSSFERRETQYF. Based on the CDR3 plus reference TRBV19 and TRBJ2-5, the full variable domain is DGGITQSPKYLFRKEGQNVTLSCEQNLNHDAMYWYRQDPGQGLRLIYYSQIVNDFQKGDIAEGYSVSREKKESFPLTVTSAQKNPTAFYLCASSSFERRETQYFGPGTRLLVL.